This T cell receptor beta chain was identified in a study of neoadjuvant anti-PD-1 for oral cavity cancer. Looking at the study overall: Patients without progression received a fourth nivolumab dose around day 43, then surgical resection on days 50-56.

This clone has just a few counts. The assay was immunoSEQ multiplex PCR, and TCRdb's table has in-frame clones only and misses some. The sample records more than 10,000 clones, 57% being singletons. Trimming took 4 bases from V and 4 from J; bases not matched to a gene: 9. Looked up from germline, CDR1 is MNHNS and CDR2 is SASEGT. The CDR3 has 15 residues. The sequenced sample was tumor tissue, obtained before nivolumab (anti-PD-1) treatment. This receptor was taken from a person aged 35-79 years with oral cavity squamous cell carcinoma. The chain uses TRBV6-1 and TRBJ1-2, with 7 nucleotides matching TRBD1. The CDR3 DNA reads as TGTGCCAGCAGTGCAGAACAGGGGTATGGCTATGGCTACACCTTC. This codes for CASSAEQGYGYGYTF.